Listed here is a single T cell receptor (beta chain). Since the CDR3 does not end with the conserved phenylalanine or tryptophan, this likely comes from a read error. Amplification yielded TCR beta CDR3 regions, with RNA transcripts as the source. Primed by the HTBI set, a first-round RT-PCR was run on the TCR CDR3. TCRdb itself ran the multiplex PCR reads through MiXCR, one entry per CDR3 protein. The sample yields 450,000 to 700,000 distinct CDR3 sequences, around 42% seen once. The record originates from a study of T cells in Graves' hyperthyroidism and ophthalmopathy. Germline V gene lookup returns CDR1 MGHRA and CDR2 YSYEKL. This CDR3 contains 15 residues.

The V call is TRBV4-1, the J call TRBJ1-2; D ambiguous. The source material was peripheral blood or thyroid tissue (not recorded which). The source of this sequence is an adult woman with Graves' disease, either hyperthyroidism or ophthalmopathy (not recorded which). The CDR3 spells CASSQLRRGDYGYTL. The DNA for the CDR3 is TGCGCCAGCAGCCAACTCCGGCGGGGAGACTACGGCTACACCCTC.